The 18 T cell receptor beta chains below all came from one sample that was sequenced in a study of early T cells in non-severe SARS-CoV-2 infection. TCRdb re-derived calls from the 5' RACE reads in MiXCR, one entry per CDR3 protein. The sample has 60,000 to 65,000 distinct CDR3 sequences; approximately 10% are singletons. The sequencing input was whole blood. These TCRs come from an adult who was a healthcare worker with PCR-confirmed SARS-CoV-2 infection or an uninfected control (not recorded which).

This clonotype turned up a few times. This chain uses TRBV12-3 or TRBV12-4 with TRBJ1-1; D is undetermined. V lost 5 bases to trimming and J lost 0 bases, with 13 bases between them. The CDR3 is 15 amino acids. This CDR3 is CASSPRRHMNTEAFF. The CDR3 DNA reads TGTGCCAGCAGTCCCCGTCGCCACATGAACACTGAAGCTTTCTTT.

This clonotype was picked up a small number of times. This chain uses TRBV12-3 or TRBV12-4 with TRBJ1-2, with TRBD1 as a possible D gene (6 bases). V gave up 0 bases and J gave up 3 bases, with 14 bases separating them. The CDR3 has 16 amino acids. The CDR3 reads CASSLASGTKYYGYTF. CDR3 sequence (DNA): TGTGCCAGCAGTTTAGCCTCCGGGACAAAGTACTATGGCTACACCTTC.

This clonotype showed up many times. The rearrangement uses TRBV20-1 and TRBJ2-3, with D possibly matching TRBD2 (5 bases). Germline CDR1 and CDR2: DFQATT and SNEGSKA (reference sequence). The CDR3 loop spans 16 amino acids. V was pared by 1 base and J by 0 bases, with 14 bases between. CDR3 loop: CSARVFQRQSTDTQYF. The CDR3 DNA reads TGCAGTGCTAGAGTTTTCCAGCGGCAGAGCACAGATACGCAGTATTTT.

The rearrangement uses TRBV6-6 and TRBJ1-1; TRBD1 agrees at 7 bases. Germline V CDR1 and CDR2: MNHNY, SVGAGI (reference sequence). The V segment lost 10 bases and the J segment 3 bases; nucleotides outside the gene matches: 2. The CDR3 runs to 11 residues. The CDR3 DNA reads TGTGCCACTACAGGGGACACTGAAGCTTTCTTT. Translation gives CATTGDTEAFF.

The table lists this clonotype with many counts. This rearrangement joins TRBV7-6 to TRBJ1-6; no clear D gene. The germline gives CDR1 SGHVS, CDR2 FNYEAQ. Trimming removed 3 bases at V and 6 bases at J, with 9 bases between. CDR3 length: 14 amino acids. CDR3 in amino acids: CASSFGEGNSPLHF. In nucleotides, the CDR3 is TGTGCCAGCAGCTTCGGGGAGGGTAATTCACCCCTCCACTTT.

This clonotype was recorded a few times. The V and J genes are TRBV2 and TRBJ1-4, with D possibly TRBD1 on 5 matching bases. The CDR3 runs 15 residues. CDR1 and CDR2 (germline): SNHLY, FYNNEI. V was trimmed by 6 bases and J by 7 bases, leaving 18 bases between them. CDR3 sequence (DNA): TGTGCCAGCAGCGCCCGGCTGACGGGGGTTGAAAAACTGTTTTTT. Protein product: CASSARLTGVEKLFF.

The chain couples TRBV10-3 to TRBJ2-6; the D is unclear. The V gene lost 3 bases and the J gene lost 2 bases, with 23 bases spanning the gap. The CDR3 contains 20 residues. CDR1 ENHRY and CDR2 SYGVKD come from the germline V gene. CDR3 in amino acids: CAISDPRGKSSVTGANVLTF. The CDR3 nucleotides are TGTGCCATCAGTGATCCTAGAGGCAAATCCTCGGTCACTGGGGCCAACGTCCTGACTTTC.

This clonotype has at least ten counts. The genes are TRBV12-3 or TRBV12-4 and TRBJ1-2, with a weak D call TRBD1 (5 bases). The CDR3 consists of 13 residues. V lost 5 bases and J lost 5, with 12 bases in between. The CDR3 DNA reads TGTGCCAGCAGTACAGGAGGAGGGTATGGCTACACCTTC. Protein product: CASSTGGGYGYTF.

This clonotype occurred many times. The chain uses TRBV3-1 and TRBJ1-2; TRBD1 might be the D (5 bases). Deletions cut 4 bases from V and 8 bases from J, with 11 bases between. Germline lookup yields CDR1 LGHDT and CDR2 YNNKEL (reference sequence). The CDR3 sequence is 12 residues long. CDR3 DNA sequence: TGTGCCAGCAGCCTAACAGGAGACGGCTACACCTTC. It translates to CASSLTGDGYTF.

This clonotype was seen only a few times. The chain links TRBV7-9 to TRBJ2-1; 7 nucleotides agree with TRBD2. This CDR3 has 16 amino acids. CDR1 is SEHNR, CDR2 FQNEAQ, per germline (reference sequence). V shed 5 bases and J 1 base; nucleotides not matched to a gene: 8. CDR3 bases: TGTGCCAGCAGCCCAGAGCGGGGCGCGTCCTACAATGAGCAGTTCTTC. It yields the protein CASSPERGASYNEQFF.

The chain recombines TRBV5-5 with TRBJ2-1; the D call may be TRBD1 or TRBD2 (6 bases each). The germline V and J ends were trimmed by 4 bases and 4 bases, with 24 bases remaining between them. The germline V gene encodes CDR1 SGHKS and CDR2 YYEKEE (reference sequence). This CDR3 contains 18 residues. The CDR3 region is CASSPQGLSGAGYNEQFF. Here the CDR3 DNA reads TGTGCCAGCAGCCCCCAAGGGTTGTCGGGGGCCGGGTACAATGAGCAGTTCTTC.

The chain joins TRBV19 to TRBJ2-3; D possibly corresponds to TRBD1 (6 bases). Germline-derived CDR1 and CDR2 are LNHDA and SQIVND (reference sequence). Trimming removed 6 bases from V and 0 bases from J, with 16 bases in between. The CDR3 spans 16 residues. The CDR3, as DNA: TGTGCCAGTAGGGAGGATGGACAGATAAGCACAGATACGCAGTATTTT. Translating it yields CASREDGQISTDTQYF.

The sample holds many counts of this clonotype. This chain uses TRBV20-1 with TRBJ2-3, with D perhaps TRBD2 (5 bases). This CDR3 is built from 14 residues. The V gene lost 1 base and the J gene lost 6 bases, with 14 bases spanning the gap. Germline CDR1 and CDR2: DFQATT and SNEGSKA (reference sequence). The CDR3 bases are TGCAGTGCTAGAGGAGGACTCCCCCGGGATACGCAGTATTTT. It encodes CSARGGLPRDTQYF.

Ten or more counts support this clonotype. The V and J genes are TRBV20-1 and TRBJ2-7; TRBD2 agrees at 8 bases. The trim removed 5 bases at V and 4 bases at J, leaving 16 bases unmatched. CDR1 and CDR2 (germline): DFQATT, SNEGSKA (reference sequence). The CDR3 sequence is 16 residues long. The CDR3 region is CSASGSGTSSPYEQYV. CDR3 in DNA: TGCAGTGCTTCAGGTTCCGGGACTAGTTCACCGTACGAGCAGTACGTC.

The chain combines TRBV4-1 with TRBJ2-1, with TRBD1 identical over 10 bases. CDR1 and CDR2 from the germline V gene are MGHRA and YSYEKL. Trimming removed 8 bases from V and 6 bases from J; junction bases left unmatched: 10. The CDR3 length is 15 residues. The CDR3, as DNA: TGCGCCAGCGGACTGACTTGGACAGGGGGCAATGAGCAGTTCTTC. Encoded protein: CASGLTWTGGNEQFF.

In its sample, this clonotype was seen many times. V usage is TRBV5-5 and J usage is TRBJ2-1; D not certain. Trimming took 0 bases from V and 6 from J, leaving 7 bases between them. The germline V gene encodes CDR1 SGHKS and CDR2 YYEKEE (reference sequence). The CDR3 length is 13 residues. CDR3 protein: CASSLGGVNEQFF. The CDR3 bases are TGTGCCAGCAGCTTGGGCGGTGTCAATGAGCAGTTCTTC.

This chain joins TRBV18 and TRBJ1-2, with unresolved D. The length of the CDR3 is 15 residues. V gave up 0 bases and J gave up 6 bases, with 14 bases separating them. Germline V lookup: CDR1 KGHSH, CDR2 LQKENI. The CDR3 loop reads CASSPPLRGGHGYTF. For the CDR3, the DNA is TGTGCCAGCTCACCACCGCTTCGGGGAGGCCATGGCTACACCTTC.

V is TRBV18 and J is TRBJ2-5; 9 nucleotides align to TRBD1. The germline V gene encodes CDR1 KGHSH and CDR2 LQKENI. The trim removed 6 bases at V and 5 bases at J, leaving 7 bases unmatched. There are 14 residues in the CDR3. The CDR3 reads CASSKQGARETQYF. The DNA for the CDR3 is TGTGCCAGCTCGAAACAGGGGGCGAGGGAGACCCAGTACTTC.